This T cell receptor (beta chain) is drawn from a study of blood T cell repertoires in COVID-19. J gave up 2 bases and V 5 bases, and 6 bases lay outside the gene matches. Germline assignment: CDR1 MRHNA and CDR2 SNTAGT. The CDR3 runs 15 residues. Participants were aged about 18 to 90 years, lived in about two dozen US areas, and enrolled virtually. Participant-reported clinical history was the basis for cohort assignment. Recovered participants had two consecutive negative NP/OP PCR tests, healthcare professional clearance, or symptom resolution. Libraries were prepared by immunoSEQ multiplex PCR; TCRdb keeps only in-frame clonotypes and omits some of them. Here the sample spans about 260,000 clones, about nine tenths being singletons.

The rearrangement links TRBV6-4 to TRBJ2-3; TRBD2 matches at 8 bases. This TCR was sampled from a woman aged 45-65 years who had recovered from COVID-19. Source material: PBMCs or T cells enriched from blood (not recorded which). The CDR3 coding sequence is TGTGCCAGCAGTCCCACTAGCGGAAACACAGATACGCAGTATTTT. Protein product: CASSPTSGNTDTQYF.